What follows describes a single TCR beta chain. What it recognizes is unknown. Researchers used genomic DNA as the template to profile TCR beta VDJ and CDR3. MiXCR was run by TCRdb on the reads, yielding one entry per CDR3 protein. The table lists 200,000 to 250,000 distinct CDR3 sequences, 34% of them singletons. This specimen belongs to a study of CD8+CD57+ T cells in acquired aplastic anemia. Study at large: DNA from sorted CD4+ and CD8+ cells averaged about 3.2 ug. Approximately 10 million reads were obtained on average for healthy donor CD4+ cells. Study conclusions and caveats: Simpson's diversity of CD8+ cells was not significantly different in patients compared with controls.

This CDR3 is 14 amino acids long. After removal of 3 bases from V and 7 bases from J, the junction contained 3 bases not matched to a gene. The germline gives CDR1 LNHNV, CDR2 YYDKDF (reference sequence). The sequence was obtained from a human donor in good health, serving as a control. The rearrangement joins TRBV15 to TRBJ1-6; 7 bases match TRBD1. The sequencing sample was made of sorted CD4+, CD8+, or CD8+CD57+ T cells (not recorded which) from PBMCs. The CDR3, as DNA: TGTGCCACCAGCAGCGAGACAGGGAATTCACCCCTCCACTTT. Amino acid sequence: CATSSETGNSPLHF. Combining the CDR3 with reference TRBV15 and TRBJ1-6 gives the whole variable domain DAMVIQNPRYQVTQFGKPVTLSCSQTLNHNVMYWYQQKSSQAPKLLFHYYDKDFNNEADTPDNFQSRRPNTSFCFLDIRSPGLGDTAMYLCATSSETGNSPLHFGNGTRLTVT.